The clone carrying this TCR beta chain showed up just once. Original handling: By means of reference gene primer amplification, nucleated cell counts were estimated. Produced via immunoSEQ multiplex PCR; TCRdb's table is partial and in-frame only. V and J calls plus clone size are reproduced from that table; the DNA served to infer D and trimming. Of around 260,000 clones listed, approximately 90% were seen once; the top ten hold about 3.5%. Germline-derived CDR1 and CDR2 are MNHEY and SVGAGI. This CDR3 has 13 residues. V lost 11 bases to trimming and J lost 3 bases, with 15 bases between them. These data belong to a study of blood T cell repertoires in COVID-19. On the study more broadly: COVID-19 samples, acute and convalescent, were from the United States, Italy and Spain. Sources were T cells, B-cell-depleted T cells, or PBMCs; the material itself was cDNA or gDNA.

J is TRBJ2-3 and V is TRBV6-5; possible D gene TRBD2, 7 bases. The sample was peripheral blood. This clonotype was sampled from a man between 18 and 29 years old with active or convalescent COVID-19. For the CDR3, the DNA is TGTGCCGGGGGGGCGGTTACTACAGATACGCAGTATTTT. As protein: CAGGAVTTDTQYF.